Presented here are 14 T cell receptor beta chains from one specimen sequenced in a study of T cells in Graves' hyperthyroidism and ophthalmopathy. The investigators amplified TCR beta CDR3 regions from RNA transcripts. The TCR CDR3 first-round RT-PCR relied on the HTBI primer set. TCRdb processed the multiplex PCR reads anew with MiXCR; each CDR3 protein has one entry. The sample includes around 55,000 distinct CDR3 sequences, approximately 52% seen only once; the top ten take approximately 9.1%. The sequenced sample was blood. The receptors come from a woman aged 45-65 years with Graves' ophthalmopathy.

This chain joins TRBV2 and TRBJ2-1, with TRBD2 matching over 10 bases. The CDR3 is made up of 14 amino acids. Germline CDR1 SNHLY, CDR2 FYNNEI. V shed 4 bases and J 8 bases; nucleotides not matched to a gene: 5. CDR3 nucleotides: TGTGCCAGCAGTGGGAGCGGGGGGGCAGATGAGCAGTTCTTC. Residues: CASSGSGGADEQFF.

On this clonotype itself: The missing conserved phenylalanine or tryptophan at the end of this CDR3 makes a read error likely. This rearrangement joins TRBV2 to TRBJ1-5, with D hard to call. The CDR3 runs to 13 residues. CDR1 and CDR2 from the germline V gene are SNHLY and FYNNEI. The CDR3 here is CACSVREDQPQHS. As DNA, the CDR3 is TGTGCCTGCAGCGTGCGGGAGGATCAGCCCCAGCATTCT.

CDR3 sequence (DNA): TGTGCCAGCAGCAAAGACTCGGACAGCTCCTATAATTCACCCCTCCACTTT. Translation: CASSKDSDSSYNSPLHF. V gene TRBV7-9 combines with J gene TRBJ1-6; D is perhaps TRBD1 (6 bases). Germline V lookup: CDR1 SEHNR, CDR2 FQNEAQ (reference sequence). This CDR3 region has 17 residues. V was shortened by 5 bases and J by 0 bases, with 14 bases between the two germline ends.

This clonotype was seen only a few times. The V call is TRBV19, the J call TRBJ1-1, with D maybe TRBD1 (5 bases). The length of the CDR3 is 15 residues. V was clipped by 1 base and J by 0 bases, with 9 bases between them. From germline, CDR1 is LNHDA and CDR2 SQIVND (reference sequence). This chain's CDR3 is CASSIVAGLNTEAFF. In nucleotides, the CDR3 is TGTGCCAGTAGTATAGTTGCAGGGCTGAACACTGAAGCTTTCTTT.

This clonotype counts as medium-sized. The CDR3 here is CASSEGLGQGSYNEQFF. CDR3 coding DNA: TGTGCCAGCAGTGAAGGCTTAGGACAGGGGTCGTACAATGAGCAGTTCTTC. This chain connects TRBV25-1 to TRBJ2-1, with 9 bases fitting TRBD1. Germline loops: CDR1 MGHDK, CDR2 SYGVNS. Germline trimming cut 2 bases from V and 4 bases from J; bases unmatched to any gene: 9. The CDR3 spans 17 residues. Drawing the rest from reference TRBV25-1 and TRBJ2-1, the complete variable domain is EADIYQTPRYLVIGTGKKITLECSQTMGHDKMYWYQQDPGMELHLIHYSYGVNSTEKGDLSSESTVSRIRTEHFPLTLESARPSHTSQYLCASSEGLGQGSYNEQFFGPGTRLTVL.

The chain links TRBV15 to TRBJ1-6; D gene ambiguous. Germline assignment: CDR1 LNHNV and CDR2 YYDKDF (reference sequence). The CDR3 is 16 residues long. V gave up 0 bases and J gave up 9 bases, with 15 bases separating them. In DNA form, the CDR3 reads TGTGCCACCAGCAGAGATCAGTTCCAGCACAGTTCACCCCTCCACTTT. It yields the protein CATSRDQFQHSSPLHF.

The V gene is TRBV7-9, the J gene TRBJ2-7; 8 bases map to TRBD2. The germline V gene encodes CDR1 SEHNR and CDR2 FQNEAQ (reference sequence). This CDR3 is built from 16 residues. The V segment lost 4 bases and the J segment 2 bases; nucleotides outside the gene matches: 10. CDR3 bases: TGTGCCAGCAGCTGCAGTGCTGAGGGACTAGCCTACGAGCAGTACTTC. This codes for CASSCSAEGLAYEQYF.

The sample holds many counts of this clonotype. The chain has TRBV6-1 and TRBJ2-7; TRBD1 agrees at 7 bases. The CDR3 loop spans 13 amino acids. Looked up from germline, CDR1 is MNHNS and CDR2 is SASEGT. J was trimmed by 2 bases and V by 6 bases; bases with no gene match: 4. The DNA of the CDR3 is TGTGCCAGCAGCCTGACAGGGCCCTACGAGCAGTACTTC. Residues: CASSLTGPYEQYF.

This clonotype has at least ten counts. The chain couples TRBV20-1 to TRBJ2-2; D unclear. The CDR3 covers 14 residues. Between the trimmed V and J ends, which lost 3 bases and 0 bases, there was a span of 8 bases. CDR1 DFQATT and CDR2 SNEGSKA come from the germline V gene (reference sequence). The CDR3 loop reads CSASRQTNTGELFF. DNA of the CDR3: TGCAGTGCTAGCCGTCAGACGAACACCGGGGAGCTGTTTTTT.

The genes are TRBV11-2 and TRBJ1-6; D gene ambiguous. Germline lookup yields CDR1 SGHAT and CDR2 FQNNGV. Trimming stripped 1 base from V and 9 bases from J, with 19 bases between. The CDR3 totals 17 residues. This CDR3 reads CASSLGATGTNSSPLHF. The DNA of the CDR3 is TGTGCCAGCAGCTTAGGTGCGACCGGTACCAATAGTTCACCCCTCCACTTT.

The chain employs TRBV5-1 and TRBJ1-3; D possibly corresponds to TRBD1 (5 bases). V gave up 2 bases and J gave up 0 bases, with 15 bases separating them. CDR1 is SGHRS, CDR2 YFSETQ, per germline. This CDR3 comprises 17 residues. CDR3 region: CASSLGDSTDSGNTIYF. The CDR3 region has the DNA TGCGCCAGCAGCTTAGGCGACAGCACCGACTCTGGAAACACCATATATTTT.

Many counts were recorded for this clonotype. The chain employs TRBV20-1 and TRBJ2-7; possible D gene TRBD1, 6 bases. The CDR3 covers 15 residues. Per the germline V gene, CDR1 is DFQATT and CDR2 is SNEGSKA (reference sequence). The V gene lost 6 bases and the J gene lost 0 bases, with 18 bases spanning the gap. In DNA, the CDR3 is TGCAGTGCCCGTCTTGGGGGCGGGTCCTCCTACGAGCAGTACTTC. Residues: CSARLGGGSSYEQYF.

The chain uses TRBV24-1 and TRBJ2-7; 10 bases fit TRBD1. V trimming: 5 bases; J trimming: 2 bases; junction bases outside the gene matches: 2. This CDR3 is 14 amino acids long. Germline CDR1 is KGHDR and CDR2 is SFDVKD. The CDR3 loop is CATSGDRGAYEQYF. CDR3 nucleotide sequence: TGTGCCACCAGTGGGGACAGGGGCGCCTACGAGCAGTACTTC.

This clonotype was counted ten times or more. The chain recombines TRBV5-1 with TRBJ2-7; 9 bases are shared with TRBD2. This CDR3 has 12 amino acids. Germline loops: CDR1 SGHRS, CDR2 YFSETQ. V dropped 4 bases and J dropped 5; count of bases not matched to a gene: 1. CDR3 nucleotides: TGCGCCAGCAGCGCTAGCGGGAACGAGCAGTACTTC. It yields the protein CASSASGNEQYF.